This T cell receptor (beta chain) was found in a study of blood T cell repertoires in COVID-19. Study as a whole: Samples representing acute and convalescent COVID-19 were sourced from the United States, Italy and Spain. T cells, B-cell-depleted T cells, or PBMCs provided the cDNA or gDNA that served as material.

The CDR3 length is 14 residues. The germline gives CDR1 GTSNPN, CDR2 SVGIG (reference sequence). With 3 bases removed from V and 1 base from J, the gap between germline ends came to 13 bases. Authors' analysis steps: Reference gene primer amplification gave estimated nucleated cell counts. The table came from immunoSEQ multiplex PCR; TCRdb's copy has only in-frame clones and leaves some out. V, J and clone size are those of that table, while D and trimming were read from the DNA. The table lists around 260,000 clones, just over 85% of them singletons, with 3% in the top ten. This clonotype originated in a woman aged 25 to 39 with active or convalescent COVID-19. The chain has TRBV30 and TRBJ2-7; perhaps TRBD1 as D (6 bases). Sequences were obtained from peripheral blood. CDR3 protein: CAWSDPGVSYEQYF. For the CDR3, the DNA is TGTGCCTGGAGCGATCCAGGGGTATCCTACGAGCAGTACTTC.